This TCR beta chain was observed in a study of T cell changes during pregnancy in multiple sclerosis. The V and J ends lost 4 bases and 5 bases respectively, with 14 bases between them. From germline, CDR1 is SGHDT and CDR2 YYEEEE. The CDR3 has 14 amino acids. Here immunoSEQ multiplex PCR was the method, and the copy in TCRdb shows in-frame clones only, minus some. The table has around 59,000 clones, more than 85% seen once. The clonotype was recovered from a female donor in good health, enrolled as a control in a pregnancy study. The chain joins TRBV5-6 to TRBJ2-3; D might be TRBD2 (5 bases). Material: peripheral blood, obtained in the third trimester of pregnancy. The DNA for the CDR3 is TGTGCCAGCAGCCCGAGGTCCGCGGGAGATACGCAGTATTTT. Protein sequence: CASSPRSAGDTQYF.